Each of the 22 T cell receptor beta chains below was sequenced from the same sample in a study of blood T cell repertoires in COVID-19. Clones were sequenced by immunoSEQ multiplex PCR, and TCRdb holds only the in-frame ones, with some missing. The table lists about 63,000 clones, 70% to 80% of them singletons. The sequenced sample consisted of peripheral blood. All receptors derive from a human donor in a cohort sampled during active COVID-19.

The chain combines TRBV7-3 with TRBJ2-7; no definite D call. V dropped 3 bases and J dropped 5 bases, with 11 bases sitting between them. Germline lookup yields CDR1 SGHTA and CDR2 FQGTGA. CDR3 length: 13 amino acids. In DNA form, the CDR3 reads TGTGCCAGCAGCTTTTCCCCTGGCCACGAGCAGTACTTC. As protein: CASSFSPGHEQYF.

The CDR3 DNA follows: TGTGCCTGGGGCCTAGCCAGACAAGTGGATACGCAGTATTTT. Encoded protein: CAWGLARQVDTQYF. The rearrangement links TRBV30 to TRBJ2-3; possible D gene TRBD2, 5 bases. Per the germline V gene, CDR1 is GTSNPN and CDR2 is SVGIG (reference sequence). V was clipped by 5 bases and J by 6 bases, with 18 bases between them. The CDR3 is made up of 14 amino acids.

The V and J genes are TRBV7-8 and TRBJ1-5, with 7 positions matching TRBD1. The junction had 12 bases not matched to a gene; V was cut back by 1 base and J by 0 bases. Germline CDR1 is SGHVS and CDR2 is FQNEAQ. This CDR3 has 19 amino acids. The CDR3 loop reads CASSLVSVQGSYSNQPQHF. The CDR3 nucleotides are TGTGCCAGCAGCTTAGTTTCAGTACAGGGGAGTTATAGCAATCAGCCCCAGCATTTT.

V and J are TRBV27 and TRBJ2-5; TRBD1 matches at 11 bases. The CDR3 extends over 15 amino acids. With V trimmed by 3 bases and J by 4 bases, 4 bases remained unmatched. CDR1 is MNHEY and CDR2 is SMNVEV in the germline V gene (reference sequence). CDR3 in amino acids: CASSLGTGGVETQYF. The CDR3 nucleotides are TGTGCCAGCAGTTTGGGGACAGGGGGTGTAGAGACCCAGTACTTC.

The chain joins TRBV5-1 to TRBJ2-1; 14 bases are shared with TRBD2. This CDR3 has 14 amino acids. The V gene's germline CDR1 is SGHRS and CDR2 YFSETQ. V was clipped by 7 bases and J by 8 bases; unmatched bases: 5. The CDR3 bases are TGCGCCAGCTCCGGACTAGCGGGAGGCCATGAGCAGTTCTTC. Translation: CASSGLAGGHEQFF. Supplemented by reference TRBV5-1 and TRBJ2-1, the full variable domain reads KAGVTQTPRYLIKTRGQQVTLSCSPISGHRSVSWYQQTPGQGLQFLFEYFSETQRNKGNFPGRFSGRQFSNSRSEMNVSTLELGDSALYLCASSGLAGGHEQFFGPGTRLTVL.

The CDR3 sequence is CAISGGLAGGSYEQYF. In nucleotides, the CDR3 is TGTGCCATCAGTGGGGGACTAGCGGGAGGCTCCTACGAGCAGTACTTC. The chain links TRBV10-3 to TRBJ2-7; TRBD2 agrees at 15 bases. V shed 4 bases, J shed 0 bases, and the junction held 1 base outside the gene matches. The germline CDR1 and CDR2 sequences are ENHRY and SYGVKD. The CDR3 totals 16 residues.

This chain joins TRBV21-1 and TRBJ1-2. TRBV21-1 is noted as a pseudogene. This CDR3 contains 15 residues. The CDR3 DNA is TGTGCCAGCAGCAGACCGGGACTATTAAACTATGGCTACACCTTC. Its protein is CASSRPGLLNYGYTF.

The chain couples TRBV5-6 to TRBJ1-1; 11 nucleotides line up with TRBD1. V trimming: 2 bases; J trimming: 6 bases; junction bases outside the gene matches: 3. This CDR3 is 14 amino acids long. Germline values: CDR1 SGHDT, CDR2 YYEEEE. This chain's CDR3 is CASSLGQGASEAFF. The CDR3 DNA follows: TGTGCCAGCAGCTTAGGACAGGGGGCTTCTGAAGCTTTCTTT.

The gene calls are TRBV7-2 and TRBJ2-3; D might be TRBD1 (6 bases). Per the germline V gene, CDR1 is SGHTA and CDR2 is FQGNSA. The CDR3 has 15 amino acids. Trimming left V 1 base short and J 6 bases short, with 14 bases between. The CDR3 here is CASSLVGQGKDTQYF. CDR3 in DNA: TGTGCCAGCAGCTTAGTGGGGCAGGGGAAGGATACGCAGTATTTT.

This clone occurred many times. The genes are TRBV28 and TRBJ2-7, with 9 bases matching TRBD1. The V gene's germline CDR1 is MDHEN and CDR2 SYDVKM. Germline trimming cut 6 bases from V and 3 bases from J; bases unmatched to any gene: 6. The CDR3 runs 14 residues. The CDR3 is CASRPTGGIYEQYF. The CDR3 DNA reads as TGTGCCAGCAGACCGACAGGGGGGATCTACGAGCAGTACTTC.

There are a few counts of this clone. V gene TRBV7-3 combines with J gene TRBJ2-1, with 9 bases fitting TRBD2. V lost 3 bases, J lost 4 bases, and 4 bases stayed unmatched. Germline V gene sequence: CDR1 SGHTA, CDR2 FQGTGA. The CDR3 has 15 residues. The CDR3 reads CASSLDSGRYNEQFF. CDR3 nucleotide sequence: TGTGCCAGCAGCTTGGATAGCGGGAGATACAATGAGCAGTTCTTC.

The rearrangement links TRBV27 to TRBJ2-2; 9 bases align to TRBD1. J gave up 4 bases and V 2 bases, and 11 bases lay outside the gene matches. This CDR3 has 18 amino acids. CDR1 and CDR2 from the germline V gene are MNHEY and SMNVEV (reference sequence). The CDR3 loop reads CASSLAGVGTGITGELFF. The CDR3 nucleotides read TGTGCCAGCAGTTTAGCCGGGGTCGGGACAGGGATCACCGGGGAGCTGTTTTTT.

CDR3 protein: CASSIPGQGDYEQYF. The DNA for the CDR3 is TGTGCCAGTAGTATCCCGGGACAGGGGGACTACGAGCAGTACTTC. This sequence joins TRBV19 and TRBJ2-7, with 11 nucleotides matching TRBD1. Germline CDR1 LNHDA, CDR2 SQIVND (reference sequence). Trimming removed 3 bases from V and 3 bases from J; junction bases left unmatched: 4. The CDR3 is 15 amino acids.

On this clone itself: Compared with germline, one end of the junction differs, possibly owing to a read error. The chain is built from TRBV7-7 and TRBJ2-5, with D maybe TRBD1 (6 bases). Germline values: CDR1 SSHAT, CDR2 FNYEAQ (reference sequence). The CDR3 has 14 residues. DNA of the CDR3: TGTGCTAGCAGCTCAACAGGGTTCGGGGAGACCCAGTACTTC. It translates to CASSSTGFGETQYF.

This clone was counted at least ten times. The rearrangement links TRBV28 to TRBJ1-1, with 7 bases lining up with TRBD1. The germline V gene encodes CDR1 MDHEN and CDR2 SYDVKM. This CDR3 has 16 amino acids. Trimming removed 3 bases from V and 3 bases from J; junction bases left unmatched: 10. The CDR3 sequence is CASSFPVRGLDTEAFF. CDR3 DNA sequence: TGTGCCAGCAGTTTTCCCGTAAGGGGGCTGGACACTGAAGCTTTCTTT.

The chain has TRBV5-1 and TRBJ2-5; TRBD2 agrees at 8 bases. CDR1 is SGHRS and CDR2 is YFSETQ in the germline V gene. Trimming at V came to 4 bases and at J to 1 base, leaving 6 bases not matched to a gene. The CDR3 length is 15 residues. CDR3 coding DNA: TGCGCCAGCAGCCCCGGACTAGCTACCCAAGAGACCCAGTACTTC. Amino acids: CASSPGLATQETQYF.

The V and J genes are TRBV7-2 and TRBJ2-5, with TRBD2 matching 10 bases. CDR1 and CDR2 from the germline V gene are SGHTA and FQGNSA. With V trimmed by 0 bases and J by 3 bases, 4 bases remained unmatched. The CDR3 is made up of 16 amino acids. The CDR3 is CASSLARLAGEETQYF. The CDR3 DNA reads as TGTGCCAGCAGCTTAGCGAGGCTAGCGGGAGAAGAGACCCAGTACTTC.

V and J are TRBV9 and TRBJ2-1, with D possibly matching TRBD1 (6 bases). The germline V and J ends were trimmed by 3 bases and 1 base, with 11 bases remaining between them. The CDR3 contains 15 residues. Per germline, CDR1 SGDLS and CDR2 YYNGEE. In nucleotides, the CDR3 is TGTGCCAGCAGCGGACAGGTAACATCCTACAATGAGCAGTTCTTC. It specifies CASSGQVTSYNEQFF.

The table lists this clone with a few counts. The genes are TRBV5-6 and TRBJ1-3; D unclear. The CDR3 extends over 13 amino acids. V was trimmed by 4 bases and J by 7 bases, leaving 12 bases between them. Germline V lookup: CDR1 SGHDT, CDR2 YYEEEE. The CDR3 nucleotides read TGTGCCAGCAGCGACGCCTGGGCTAACACCATATATTTT. As protein: CASSDAWANTIYF.

The chain recombines TRBV6-5 with TRBJ1-1; D is perhaps TRBD1 (6 bases). Deletions cut 6 bases from V and 4 bases from J, with 15 bases between. CDR3 length equals 14 residues. Per germline, CDR1 MNHEY and CDR2 SVGAGI. CDR3 sequence reads: CASRRGGSATEAFF. The CDR3 DNA reads TGTGCCAGCAGGAGGGGGGGTTCGGCCACTGAAGCTTTCTTT.

At least ten counts were recorded for this clone. J is TRBJ1-5 and V is TRBV6-6, with D perhaps TRBD1 (5 bases). The CDR3 length is 13 residues. Germline values: CDR1 MNHNY, CDR2 SVGAGI (reference sequence). V was pared by 7 bases and J by 6 bases, with 13 bases between. DNA of the CDR3: TGTGCCAGCACCCAGGGCCTGACTCAGCCCCAGCATTTT. Translation gives CASTQGLTQPQHF.

V gene TRBV10-3 combines with J gene TRBJ1-2, with 7 bases that match TRBD1. Per the germline V gene, CDR1 is ENHRY and CDR2 is SYGVKD. The ends lost 6 bases at V and 6 bases at J; junction bases unmatched: 4. The CDR3 has 12 amino acids. The CDR3 nucleotides are TGTGCCATCAGCTTAACAGGGGATGGCTACACCTTC. Protein: CAISLTGDGYTF.